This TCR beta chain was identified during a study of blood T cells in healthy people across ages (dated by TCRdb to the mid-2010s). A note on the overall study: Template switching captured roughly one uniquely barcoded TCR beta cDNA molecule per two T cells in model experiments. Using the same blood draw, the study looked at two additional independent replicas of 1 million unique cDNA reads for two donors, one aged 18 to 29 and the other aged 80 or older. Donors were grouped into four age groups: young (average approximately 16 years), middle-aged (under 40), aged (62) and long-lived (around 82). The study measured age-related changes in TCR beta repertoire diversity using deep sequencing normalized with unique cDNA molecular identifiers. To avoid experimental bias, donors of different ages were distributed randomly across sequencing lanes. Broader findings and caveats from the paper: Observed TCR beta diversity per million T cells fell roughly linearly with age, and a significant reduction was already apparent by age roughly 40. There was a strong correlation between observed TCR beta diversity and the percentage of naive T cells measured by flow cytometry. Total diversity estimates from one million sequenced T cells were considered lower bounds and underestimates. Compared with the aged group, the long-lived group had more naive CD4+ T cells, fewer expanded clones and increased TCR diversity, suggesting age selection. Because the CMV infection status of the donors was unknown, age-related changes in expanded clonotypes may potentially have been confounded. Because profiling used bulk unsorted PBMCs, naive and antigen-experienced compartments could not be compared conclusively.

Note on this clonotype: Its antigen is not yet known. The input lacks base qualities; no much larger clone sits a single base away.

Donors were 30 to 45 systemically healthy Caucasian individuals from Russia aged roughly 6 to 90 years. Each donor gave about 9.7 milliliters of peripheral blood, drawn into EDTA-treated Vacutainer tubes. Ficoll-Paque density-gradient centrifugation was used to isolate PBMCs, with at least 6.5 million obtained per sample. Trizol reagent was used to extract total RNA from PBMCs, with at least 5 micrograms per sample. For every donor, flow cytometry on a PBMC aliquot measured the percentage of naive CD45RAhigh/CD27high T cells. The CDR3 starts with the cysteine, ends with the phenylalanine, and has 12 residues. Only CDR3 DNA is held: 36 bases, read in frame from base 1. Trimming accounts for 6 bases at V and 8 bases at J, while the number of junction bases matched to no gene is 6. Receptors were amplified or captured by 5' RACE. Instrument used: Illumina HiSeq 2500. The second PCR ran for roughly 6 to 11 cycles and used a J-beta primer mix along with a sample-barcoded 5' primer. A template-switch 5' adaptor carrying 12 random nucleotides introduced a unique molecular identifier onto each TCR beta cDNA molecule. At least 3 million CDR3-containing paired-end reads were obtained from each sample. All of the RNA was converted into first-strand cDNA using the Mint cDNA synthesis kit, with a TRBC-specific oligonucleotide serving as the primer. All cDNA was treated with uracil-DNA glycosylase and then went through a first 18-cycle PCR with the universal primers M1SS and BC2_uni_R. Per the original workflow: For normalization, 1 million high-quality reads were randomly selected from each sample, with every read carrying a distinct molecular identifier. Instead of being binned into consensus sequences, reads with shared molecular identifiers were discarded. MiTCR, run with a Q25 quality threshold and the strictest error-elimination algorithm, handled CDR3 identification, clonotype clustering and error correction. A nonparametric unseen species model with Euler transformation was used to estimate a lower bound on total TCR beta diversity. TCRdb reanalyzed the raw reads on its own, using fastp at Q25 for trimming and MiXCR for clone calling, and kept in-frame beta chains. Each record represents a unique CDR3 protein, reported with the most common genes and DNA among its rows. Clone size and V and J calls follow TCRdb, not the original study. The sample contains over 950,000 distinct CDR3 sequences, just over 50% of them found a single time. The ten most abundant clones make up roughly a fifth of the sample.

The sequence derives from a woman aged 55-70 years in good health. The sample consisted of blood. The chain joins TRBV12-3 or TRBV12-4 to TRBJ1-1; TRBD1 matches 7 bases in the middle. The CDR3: CASSSQGGEAFF. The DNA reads TGTGCCAGCAGCTCCCAGGGGGGGGAAGCTTTCTTT.